A selection of T cell receptor beta chains follows, all from one sample in a study of blood T cell repertoires in COVID-19. Some clones are missing from TCRdb's copy, which holds only in-frame ones; the method was immunoSEQ multiplex PCR. This table has a few hundred thousand clones, approximately 83% appearing once. Sequencing input: peripheral blood. Receptors were obtained from a person aged 65-85 years with COVID-19, enrolled during active disease. Both conserved end residues are part of each CDR3. D genes are given only for firm matches. Some rows mark clone size as missing; the rest say once, few, many or name a class of expanded clone.

clone size: -
J gene: TRBJ2-2
V gene: TRBV5-6
D gene: TRBD2
CDR3 protein: CASTRAGGPNTGELFF
CDR3 DNA: TGTGCCAGCACGAGAGCGGGAGGGCCGAACACCGGGGAGCTGTTTTTT

clone size: -
J gene: TRBJ2-7
V gene: TRBV27
D gene: -
CDR3 protein: CASTTLGSNEQYF
CDR3 DNA: TGTGCCAGCACCACCCTCGGGTCGAACGAGCAGTACTTC

clone size: -
J gene: TRBJ1-2
V gene: TRBV28
D gene: -
CDR3 protein: CASSFQPPGKPGYTF
CDR3 DNA: TGTGCCAGCAGTTTTCAGCCACCGGGAAAGCCTGGCTACACCTTC

clone size: few
J gene: TRBJ1-1
V gene: TRBV4-3
D gene: TRBD1
CDR3 protein: CASSPVTGGFVAFF
CDR3 DNA: TGCGCCAGCAGCCCTGTGACAGGGGGGTTCGTAGCTTTCTTT

clone size: -
J gene: TRBJ1-4
V gene: TRBV2
D gene: -
CDR3 protein: CASSKNTNEKLFF
CDR3 DNA: TGTGCCAGCAGTAAAAACACAAATGAAAAACTGTTTTTT

clone size: -
J gene: TRBJ1-5
V gene: TRBV7-9
D gene: TRBD1
CDR3 protein: CASSLAPLRQGNSNQPQHF
CDR3 DNA: TGTGCCAGCAGCTTAGCGCCCCTTCGACAGGGAAATAGCAATCAGCCCCAGCATTTT

clone size: once
J gene: TRBJ2-2
V gene: TRBV19
D gene: TRBD1
CDR3 protein: CASRPTGVLRELFF
CDR3 DNA: TGTGCCAGTAGACCGACAGGGGTGCTCCGGGAGCTGTTTTTT

clone size: -
J gene: TRBJ2-1
V gene: TRBV2
D gene: -
CDR3 protein: CASTMRDEQFF
CDR3 DNA: TGTGCCAGCACTATGAGGGATGAGCAGTTCTTC

clone size: once
J gene: TRBJ2-2
V gene: TRBV5-1
D gene: TRBD2
CDR3 protein: CASSLVPGLAGGELFF
CDR3 DNA: TGCGCCAGCAGCTTGGTTCCCGGACTAGCAGGCGGTGAGCTGTTTTTT

clone size: -
J gene: TRBJ1-3
V gene: TRBV19
D gene: -
CDR3 protein: CASSPQPGTGNTIYF
CDR3 DNA: TGTGCCAGTAGTCCCCAGCCGGGGACTGGAAACACCATATATTTT

clone size: -
J gene: TRBJ2-4
V gene: TRBV2
D gene: -
CDR3 protein: CASSEGRGADIQYF
CDR3 DNA: TGTGCCAGCAGTGAAGGCAGGGGGGCCGACATTCAGTACTTC

clone size: -
J gene: TRBJ1-2
V gene: TRBV30
D gene: -
CDR3 protein: CAWSVGGTFSYGYTF
CDR3 DNA: TGTGCCTGGAGTGTTGGAGGGACCTTCAGCTATGGCTACACCTTC

clone size: -
J gene: TRBJ2-3
V gene: TRBV27
D gene: TRBD2
CDR3 protein: CASGRGVDDNTQYF
CDR3 DNA: TGTGCCAGCGGGCGGGGGGTTGATGATAATACGCAGTATTTT

clone size: -
J gene: TRBJ1-6
V gene: TRBV6-5
D gene: TRBD1
CDR3 protein: CASSPGQGSSLHF
CDR3 DNA: TGTGCCAGCAGCCCGGGACAGGGCTCGTCCCTCCACTTT

clone size: -
J gene: TRBJ1-5
V gene: TRBV12-3/TRBV12-4
D gene: -
CDR3 protein: CASSLLGAQPQHF
CDR3 DNA: TGTGCCAGCAGTTTATTAGGGGCTCAGCCCCAGCATTTT

clone size: -
J gene: TRBJ2-1
V gene: TRBV7-9
D gene: TRBD2
CDR3 protein: CASSPIPGTSMIEQFF
CDR3 DNA: TGTGCCAGCAGCCCGATTCCCGGGACTAGCATGATTGAGCAGTTCTTC

clone size: -
J gene: TRBJ2-7
V gene: TRBV20-1
D gene: -
CDR3 protein: CSARQGREQYF
CDR3 DNA: TGCAGTGCTAGACAGGGGCGCGAGCAGTACTTC

clone size: -
J gene: TRBJ2-3
V gene: TRBV5-1
D gene: TRBD1
CDR3 protein: CASSQGTGGSDTQYF
CDR3 DNA: TGCGCCAGCAGCCAAGGGACAGGGGGCTCAGATACGCAGTATTTT

clone size: few
J gene: TRBJ2-1
V gene: TRBV18
D gene: -
CDR3 protein: CASSTGHNEQFF
CDR3 DNA: TGTGCCAGCTCAACGGGACATAATGAGCAGTTCTTC

clone size: -
J gene: TRBJ1-2
V gene: TRBV2
D gene: TRBD1
CDR3 protein: CASSSLQGAVAYGYTF
CDR3 DNA: TGTGCCAGCAGTTCACTGCAGGGGGCAGTAGCCTATGGCTACACCTTC

clone size: -
J gene: TRBJ2-2
V gene: TRBV2
D gene: -
CDR3 protein: CASSEGAGHTGELFF
CDR3 DNA: TGTGCCAGCAGTGAAGGCGCGGGGCACACCGGGGAGCTGTTTTTT

clone size: -
J gene: TRBJ2-7
V gene: TRBV3-1/TRBV3-2
D gene: -
CDR3 protein: CASSQDRGRGYEQYF
CDR3 DNA: TGTGCCAGCAGCCAAGATCGGGGCAGGGGTTACGAGCAGTACTTC

clone size: -
J gene: TRBJ2-3
V gene: TRBV6-5
D gene: -
CDR3 protein: CASSMVRGTDTQYF
CDR3 DNA: TGTGCCAGCAGCATGGTAAGGGGTACAGATACGCAGTATTTT

clone size: -
J gene: TRBJ2-5
V gene: TRBV24-1
D gene: -
CDR3 protein: CATSDFQGSWETQYF
CDR3 DNA: TGTGCCACCAGTGATTTCCAGGGAAGTTGGGAGACCCAGTACTTC

clone size: -
J gene: TRBJ1-1
V gene: TRBV7-2
D gene: -
CDR3 protein: CASSPTQTANTEAFF
CDR3 DNA: TGTGCCAGCAGCCCTACCCAGACAGCGAACACTGAAGCTTTCTTT

clone size: -
J gene: TRBJ2-7
V gene: TRBV5-5
D gene: TRBD2
CDR3 protein: CASSRPGGSGFEQYF
CDR3 DNA: TGTGCCAGCAGTCGACCGGGGGGGAGTGGGTTCGAGCAGTACTTC

clone size: -
J gene: TRBJ1-1
V gene: TRBV5-4
D gene: TRBD1
CDR3 protein: CASSHGTANTEAFF
CDR3 DNA: TGTGCCAGCAGCCACGGGACAGCTAACACTGAAGCTTTCTTT

clone size: -
J gene: TRBJ2-6
V gene: TRBV2
D gene: -
CDR3 protein: CASSANRAGANVLTF
CDR3 DNA: TGTGCCAGCAGTGCCAACAGGGCGGGGGCCAACGTCCTGACTTTC

clone size: -
J gene: TRBJ2-1
V gene: TRBV6-2/TRBV6-3
D gene: TRBD2
CDR3 protein: CASSSILAGGRGQIYNEQFF
CDR3 DNA: TGTGCCAGCAGCAGCATTCTAGCGGGGGGCCGCGGGCAAATTTACAATGAGCAGTTCTTC

clone size: -
J gene: TRBJ2-2
V gene: TRBV20-1
D gene: TRBD2
CDR3 protein: CSASRLAGVTGELFF
CDR3 DNA: TGCAGTGCTAGTCGGCTAGCGGGGGTTACCGGGGAGCTGTTTTTT

clone size: -
J gene: TRBJ1-2
V gene: TRBV7-2
D gene: -
CDR3 protein: CASSPLRGYGYTF
CDR3 DNA: TGTGCCAGCAGCCCCCTTAGGGGCTATGGCTACACCTTC

clone size: -
J gene: TRBJ2-7
V gene: TRBV6-2/TRBV6-3
D gene: TRBD1
CDR3 protein: CASSYSGTGLYEQYF
CDR3 DNA: TGTGCCAGCAGTTACTCTGGGACAGGGCTCTACGAGCAGTACTTC

clone size: -
J gene: TRBJ2-7
V gene: TRBV5-1
D gene: TRBD1
CDR3 protein: CASSYRQGRVYEQYF
CDR3 DNA: TGCGCCAGCAGCTACAGACAGGGAAGAGTCTACGAGCAGTACTTC

clone size: -
J gene: TRBJ2-1
V gene: TRBV7-3
D gene: -
CDR3 protein: CASSLRGEADNEQFF
CDR3 DNA: TGTGCCAGCAGCTTAAGGGGGGAAGCGGACAATGAGCAGTTCTTC

clone size: -
J gene: TRBJ1-2
V gene: TRBV7-8
D gene: TRBD1
CDR3 protein: CASSLTGTENYGYTF
CDR3 DNA: TGTGCCAGCAGCCTAACCGGGACAGAGAACTATGGCTACACCTTC

clone size: -
J gene: TRBJ1-5
V gene: TRBV28
D gene: -
CDR3 protein: CASSPRDGSFQPQHF
CDR3 DNA: TGTGCCAGCAGTCCGCGGGACGGAAGTTTTCAGCCCCAGCATTTT

clone size: -
J gene: TRBJ1-4
V gene: TRBV4-3
D gene: TRBD1
CDR3 protein: CASSQDLPGTGGLGGDEKLFF
CDR3 DNA: TGCGCCAGCAGCCAAGACCTGCCGGGGACAGGGGGCCTCGGGGGGGATGAAAAACTGTTTTTT

clone size: -
J gene: TRBJ1-2
V gene: TRBV18
D gene: -
CDR3 protein: CASSGVSGEPLSYGYTF
CDR3 DNA: TGTGCCAGCTCAGGGGTAAGCGGGGAACCTCTGTCCTATGGCTACACCTTC

clone size: -
J gene: TRBJ2-1
V gene: TRBV18
D gene: TRBD2
CDR3 protein: CASSQAGLAGGNEQFF
CDR3 DNA: TGTGCCAGCTCACAAGCGGGACTAGCGGGAGGCAATGAGCAGTTCTTC

clone size: -
J gene: TRBJ1-1
V gene: TRBV21-1
D gene: -
CDR3 protein: CASRGTGGYTEAFF
CDR3 DNA: TGTGCCAGCAGGGGGACAGGAGGTTACACTGAAGCTTTCTTT

clone size: -
J gene: TRBJ1-3
V gene: TRBV5-1
D gene: -
CDR3 protein: CASSLGSGSGNTIYF
CDR3 DNA: TGCGCCAGCAGCTTGGGTTCAGGCTCTGGAAACACCATATATTTT

clone size: -
J gene: TRBJ1-3
V gene: TRBV28
D gene: -
CDR3 protein: CASSFLGARGNTIYF
CDR3 DNA: TGTGCCAGCAGTTTTCTGGGGGCGCGGGGAAACACCATATATTTT

clone size: -
J gene: TRBJ2-7
V gene: TRBV7-3
D gene: TRBD1
CDR3 protein: CASSLGQGAYEQYF
CDR3 DNA: TGTGCCAGCAGCCTCGGACAGGGGGCCTACGAGCAGTACTTC

clone size: -
J gene: TRBJ2-1
V gene: TRBV28
D gene: -
CDR3 protein: CASRRDRSSYNEQFF
CDR3 DNA: TGTGCCAGCAGGCGAGACAGGAGCTCCTACAATGAGCAGTTCTTC

clone size: -
J gene: TRBJ1-4
V gene: TRBV4-1
D gene: -
CDR3 protein: CASSQDWRGRQGEEKLFF
CDR3 DNA: TGCGCCAGCAGCCAAGACTGGAGAGGTAGGCAGGGTGAAGAAAAACTGTTTTTT

clone size: once
J gene: TRBJ1-2
V gene: TRBV10-3
D gene: -
CDR3 protein: CAISGGGHGYTF
CDR3 DNA: TGTGCCATCAGTGGGGGCGGCCATGGCTACACCTTC

clone size: -
J gene: TRBJ1-1
V gene: TRBV7-8
D gene: -
CDR3 protein: CASSLANQGYTEAFF
CDR3 DNA: TGTGCCAGCAGCTTAGCGAATCAGGGGTACACTGAAGCTTTCTTT

clone size: few
J gene: TRBJ1-2
V gene: TRBV20-1
D gene: -
CDR3 protein: CSVGDYGYTF
CDR3 DNA: TGCAGTGTCGGAGATTATGGCTACACCTTC

clone size: -
J gene: TRBJ2-2
V gene: TRBV7-6
D gene: -
CDR3 protein: CASSLARRPNTGELFF
CDR3 DNA: TGTGCCAGCAGCTTAGCGCGGCGGCCGAACACCGGGGAGCTGTTTTTT

clone size: -
J gene: TRBJ1-5
V gene: TRBV28
D gene: -
CDR3 protein: CASSEEEGWQPQHF
CDR3 DNA: TGTGCCAGCAGTGAAGAAGAGGGTTGGCAGCCCCAGCATTTT

clone size: -
J gene: TRBJ1-5
V gene: TRBV18
D gene: -
CDR3 protein: CASSKGDSNQPQHF
CDR3 DNA: TGTGCCAGCTCAAAGGGAGATAGCAATCAGCCCCAGCATTTT

clone size: -
J gene: TRBJ2-1
V gene: TRBV7-3
D gene: -
CDR3 protein: CASSPAAYYNEQFF
CDR3 DNA: TGTGCCAGCAGCCCCGCCGCGTATTACAATGAGCAGTTCTTC

clone size: once
J gene: TRBJ1-3
V gene: TRBV5-5
D gene: -
CDR3 protein: CASSTRAGGAGNTIYF
CDR3 DNA: TGTGCCAGCAGCACCCGCGCGGGCGGGGCTGGAAACACCATATATTTT

clone size: -
J gene: TRBJ1-2
V gene: TRBV12-3/TRBV12-4
D gene: -
CDR3 protein: CASTPRDYGYTF
CDR3 DNA: TGTGCCAGCACCCCCCGGGACTATGGCTACACCTTC

clone size: -
J gene: TRBJ1-6
V gene: TRBV19
D gene: TRBD1
CDR3 protein: CASSIGQGGNSPLHF
CDR3 DNA: TGTGCCAGTAGTATTGGACAGGGAGGCAATTCACCCCTCCACTTT

clone size: -
J gene: TRBJ2-7
V gene: TRBV5-4
D gene: TRBD2
CDR3 protein: CASSQGSGGRYEQYF
CDR3 DNA: TGTGCCAGCAGCCAAGGGAGCGGGGGGCGGTACGAGCAGTACTTC

clone size: -
J gene: TRBJ1-6
V gene: TRBV7-9
D gene: TRBD1
CDR3 protein: CASSADRGDSPLHF
CDR3 DNA: TGTGCCAGCAGCGCGGACAGGGGGGATTCACCCCTCCACTTT

clone size: -
J gene: TRBJ2-2
V gene: TRBV19
D gene: TRBD2
CDR3 protein: CASSFLAANTGELFF
CDR3 DNA: TGTGCCAGTAGCTTTCTAGCGGCTAACACCGGGGAGCTGTTTTTT

clone size: -
J gene: TRBJ1-1
V gene: TRBV6-5
D gene: TRBD1
CDR3 protein: CASRYRGMNTEAFF
CDR3 DNA: TGTGCCAGCAGATACAGGGGCATGAACACTGAAGCTTTCTTT

clone size: -
J gene: TRBJ2-5
V gene: TRBV3-1/TRBV3-2
D gene: -
CDR3 protein: CASSQEYGYQETQYF
CDR3 DNA: TGTGCCAGCAGCCAAGAATACGGGTACCAAGAGACCCAGTACTTC